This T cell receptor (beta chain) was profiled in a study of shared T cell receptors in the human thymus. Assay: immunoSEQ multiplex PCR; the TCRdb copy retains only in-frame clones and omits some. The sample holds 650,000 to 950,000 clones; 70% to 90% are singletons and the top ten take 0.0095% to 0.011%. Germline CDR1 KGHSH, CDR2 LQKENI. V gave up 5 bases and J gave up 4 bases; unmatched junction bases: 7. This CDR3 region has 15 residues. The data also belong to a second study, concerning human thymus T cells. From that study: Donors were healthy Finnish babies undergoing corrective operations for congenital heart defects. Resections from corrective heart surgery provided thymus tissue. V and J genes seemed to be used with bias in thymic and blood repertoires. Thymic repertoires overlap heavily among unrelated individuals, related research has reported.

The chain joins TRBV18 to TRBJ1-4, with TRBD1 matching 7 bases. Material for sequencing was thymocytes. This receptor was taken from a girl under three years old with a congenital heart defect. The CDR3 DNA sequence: TGTGCCAGCTCAACATTCGGGACAGTTAATGAAAAACTGTTTTTT. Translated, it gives CASSTFGTVNEKLFF.